These 13 T cell receptor beta chains came from one sample sequenced in a study of blood T cell repertoires in COVID-19. Sequenced by immunoSEQ multiplex PCR; TCRdb stores in-frame clones only, minus some. The table lists under 200,000 clones, 65% to 90% of them singletons. The sequencing sample was made of peripheral blood. The receptors were sampled from a human donor in a cohort sampled during active COVID-19.

J is TRBJ1-2 and V is TRBV28; maybe TRBD1 (5 bases). Germline loops: CDR1 MDHEN, CDR2 SYDVKM. The CDR3 loop spans 14 amino acids. V lost 8 bases, J lost 0 bases, and 13 bases lay in between. CDR3 nucleotides: TGTGCCAGCGGGACTCAACGAGCTAACTATGGCTACACCTTC. Translated, it gives CASGTQRANYGYTF.

This clone was counted once. This chain connects TRBV2 to TRBJ2-1; TRBD1 aligns across 12 bases. Germline assignment: CDR1 SNHLY and CDR2 FYNNEI. Unmatched junction bases numbered 16, after V lost 6 bases and J lost 7 bases. CDR3 size: 18 residues. The CDR3 nucleotides read TGTGCCAGCAGCCCCGGGACAGGGGGCGCGGGAGGGTCAAATGAGCAGTTCTTC. It specifies CASSPGTGGAGGSNEQFF.

A single count supports this clone. The rearrangement joins TRBV7-8 to TRBJ2-7; 10 bases are a match to TRBD1. The CDR3 runs to 14 residues. Trimming at V came to 4 bases and at J to 1 base, leaving 1 base not matched to a gene. Germline lookup yields CDR1 SGHVS and CDR2 FQNEAQ. CDR3 coding DNA: TGTGCCAGCAGCTCGGGACAGGGGTCCTACGAGCAGTACTTC. The encoded protein is CASSSGQGSYEQYF.

The chain combines TRBV27 with TRBJ2-7; 7 nucleotides match TRBD2. CDR1 and CDR2 (germline): MNHEY, SMNVEV (reference sequence). The length of the CDR3 is 14 residues. Germline trimming cut 6 bases from V and 2 bases from J; bases unmatched to any gene: 7. The CDR3 DNA sequence: TGTGCCAGCAGGATGAGACTAGCCGCCTACGAGCAGTACTTC. It yields the protein CASRMRLAAYEQYF.

CDR3: CASTTSGAGYNEQFF. As DNA, the CDR3 is TGTGCCAGTACGACTAGCGGGGCGGGGTACAATGAGCAGTTCTTC. This rearrangement joins TRBV19 to TRBJ2-1; 11 positions agree with TRBD2. The CDR3 sequence is 15 residues long. Germline-derived CDR1 and CDR2 are LNHDA and SQIVND (reference sequence). V shed 7 bases and J 4 bases; nucleotides not matched to a gene: 6. Variable domain in full (rest from reference TRBV19 and TRBJ2-1): DGGITQSPKYLFRKEGQNVTLSCEQNLNHDAMYWYRQDPGQGLRLIYYSQIVNDFQKGDIAEGYSVSREKKESFPLTVTSAQKNPTAFYLCASTTSGAGYNEQFFGPGTRLTVL.

The rearrangement links TRBV28 to TRBJ2-7; 13 nucleotides align to TRBD2. The CDR3 runs to 15 residues. From germline, CDR1 is MDHEN and CDR2 SYDVKM. V trimming: 5 bases; J trimming: 5 bases; junction bases outside the gene matches: 6. The CDR3 DNA is TGTGCCAGCAGTCCCGGGACTAGCGGGGTAAACGAGCAGTACTTC. Translating gives CASSPGTSGVNEQYF.

The chain employs TRBV13 and TRBJ2-1; 9 nucleotides align to TRBD2. V shed 2 bases, J shed 6 bases, and the junction held 11 bases outside the gene matches. CDR1 and CDR2 from the germline V gene are PRHDT and FYEKMQ (reference sequence). This CDR3 is 17 amino acids long. CDR3 in amino acids: CASSLRSAGGLSNEQFF. The CDR3 DNA follows: TGTGCCAGCAGCTTAAGGTCTGCGGGGGGGCTAAGCAATGAGCAGTTCTTC.

This chain connects TRBV6-4 to TRBJ1-2, with a weak D call TRBD1 (5 bases). The V gene lost 7 bases and the J gene lost 5 bases, with 14 bases spanning the gap. The CDR3 covers 13 residues. CDR1 is MRHNA and CDR2 is SNTAGT in the germline V gene. The CDR3 DNA follows: TGTGCCAGCAAAGGACATACCCTGTATGGCTACACCTTC. It is translated as CASKGHTLYGYTF.

A few counts support this clone. This chain links TRBV5-4 with TRBJ2-2; unclear D gene. Deletions cut 3 bases from V and 6 bases from J, with 9 bases between. CDR3 length equals 13 residues. Germline CDR1 is SGHNT and CDR2 is YYREEE (reference sequence). The CDR3 spells CASSYISPGELFF. In DNA, the CDR3 is TGTGCCAGCAGCTATATAAGCCCCGGGGAGCTGTTTTTT. Full variable domain (missing parts from reference TRBV5-4 and TRBJ2-2): ETGVTQSPTHLIKTRGQQVTLRCSSQSGHNTVSWYQQALGQGPQFIFQYYREEENGRGNFPPRFSGLQFPNYSSELNVNALELDDSALYLCASSYISPGELFFGEGSRLTVL.

The genes are TRBV6-2 or TRBV6-3 and TRBJ1-1, with a possible D match to TRBD1 (6 bases). Trimming took off 5 bases at V and 0 bases at J, with 22 bases between the two ends. Germline CDR1 MNHEY, CDR2 SVGEGT. This CDR3 region has 18 residues. The CDR3: CASSGKGQFPILNTEAFF. CDR3 sequence (DNA): TGTGCCAGCAGTGGAAAAGGACAGTTTCCCATCTTGAACACTGAAGCTTTCTTT.

This clone was counted once. The chain links TRBV27 to TRBJ1-4; D is unresolved. Germline CDR1 MNHEY, CDR2 SMNVEV (reference sequence). The CDR3 sequence is 14 residues long. The germline V and J ends were trimmed by 5 bases and 2 bases, with 9 bases remaining between them. The CDR3 DNA follows: TGTGCCAGCAGTCTCTCCCGGACTAATGAAAAACTGTTTTTT. Translating gives CASSLSRTNEKLFF.

The chain links TRBV20-1 to TRBJ2-5, with TRBD1 matching over 11 bases. Germline lookup yields CDR1 DFQATT and CDR2 SNEGSKA (reference sequence). Trimming took 3 bases from V and 4 from J; bases not matched to a gene: 4. The CDR3 runs 14 residues. The CDR3: CSASRTGGLETQYF. The CDR3 nucleotides are TGCAGTGCTAGTCGGACAGGGGGCTTAGAGACCCAGTACTTC.

The chain couples TRBV27 to TRBJ2-7; 11 bases line up with TRBD1. Germline lookup yields CDR1 MNHEY and CDR2 SMNVEV (reference sequence). CDR3 length: 16 residues. Trimming cost V 5 bases and J 1 base; bases outside gene matches: 7. CDR3 sequence: CASSKSGTGGSYEQYF. The CDR3, as DNA: TGTGCCAGCAGTAAATCGGGGACAGGGGGATCCTACGAGCAGTACTTC.